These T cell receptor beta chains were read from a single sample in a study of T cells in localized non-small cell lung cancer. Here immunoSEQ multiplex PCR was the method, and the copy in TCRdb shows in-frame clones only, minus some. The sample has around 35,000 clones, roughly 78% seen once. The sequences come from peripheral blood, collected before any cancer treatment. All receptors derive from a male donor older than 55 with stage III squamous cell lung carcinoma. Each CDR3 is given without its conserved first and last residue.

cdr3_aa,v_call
ASHDHSYNEQF,TRBV7-2
ASSPGGIEAF,TRBV18
ASSQEGLAGIYNEQF,TRBV4-3
ASSFGPEGQETQY,TRBV5-1
ASSIGTGDNSPLH,TRBV6-6
ASPGTSDGYT,TRBV2
ASTLRDHVETQY,TRBV7-2
ASSPTLMGQAGEQY,TRBV7-2
ASSSGAGGRVYEQY,TRBV7-2
SAGGDPANEQF,TRBV29-1
ASSLGTGPKYNEQF,TRBV9
ASTRTPAGYGYT,TRBV5-1
ASSPRTGNTEAF,TRBV6-5
ASSPPGGRDQPQH,TRBV7-2
ASSLYQGSTEAF,TRBV2
ASSYPGGGEKLF,TRBV6-6
ASSLGGNYGYT,TRBV7-8
ASSLFLTPQQF,TRBV28
AGCTASNQPQH,TRBV6-4
ASRPGTSGYEQF,TRBV19
AASGPWSYGYT,TRBV28
AISGDSQETQY,TRBV10-3
ASSAAEGGNTIY,TRBV9
ASSFEFSNQPQH,TRBV6-5
ASTGLAGVRYEQY,TRBV2
ASSVTPEGTDTQY,TRBV9
ASSLVSSNQPQH,TRBV28
ASSSSEGTEAF,TRBV7-7
ASSLEVRSYT,TRBV5-6
ASSFGPGADTQY,TRBV5-1
ASSPSGLAGDSLETQY,TRBV18
ASNQLAGAGELF,TRBV28
ASSQEREEGREQF,TRBV4-3
ASSTKGELF,TRBV5-4
ASSLQATLAGGARQY,TRBV7-3
ASSLWQGFDEQF,TRBV5-6
ASSVVVGKGTEAF,TRBV9
ASSVTGSSEQY,TRBV25-1
ASSRSLGQKETQY,TRBV6-5
ASSPRRSGTQY,TRBV16
ASSSGQTSYNEQF,TRBV7-2